This passage covers 2 T cell receptor beta chains from one sample sequenced in a study of blood T cell repertoires in COVID-19. Some clones are missing from TCRdb's copy, which holds only in-frame ones; the method was immunoSEQ multiplex PCR. The sample lists about 220,000 clones; more than 65% were seen once. Sequencing was carried out using peripheral blood. The receptors shown here come from a woman of 80 years or more with acute or convalescent COVID-19.

This chain joins TRBV5-4 and TRBJ1-1; 9 bases match TRBD1. Germline CDR1 SGHNT, CDR2 YYREEE (reference sequence). CDR3 length equals 17 residues. Unmatched junction bases numbered 15, after V lost 3 bases and J lost 6 bases. The CDR3 sequence: CASSSTMTGGSSAEAFF. Written as DNA, the CDR3 is TGTGCCAGCAGCTCCACCATGACAGGGGGTTCTTCCGCTGAAGCTTTCTTT.

The CDR3 spells CSASRTANSPLHF. The CDR3, as DNA: TGCAGTGCTAGTCGGACAGCGAATTCACCCCTCCACTTT. This rearrangement joins TRBV20-1 to TRBJ1-6; a weak D match, TRBD1 (6 bases). There are 13 residues in the CDR3. Trimming stripped 3 bases from V and 7 bases from J, with 10 bases between. Germline loops: CDR1 DFQATT, CDR2 SNEGSKA (reference sequence).